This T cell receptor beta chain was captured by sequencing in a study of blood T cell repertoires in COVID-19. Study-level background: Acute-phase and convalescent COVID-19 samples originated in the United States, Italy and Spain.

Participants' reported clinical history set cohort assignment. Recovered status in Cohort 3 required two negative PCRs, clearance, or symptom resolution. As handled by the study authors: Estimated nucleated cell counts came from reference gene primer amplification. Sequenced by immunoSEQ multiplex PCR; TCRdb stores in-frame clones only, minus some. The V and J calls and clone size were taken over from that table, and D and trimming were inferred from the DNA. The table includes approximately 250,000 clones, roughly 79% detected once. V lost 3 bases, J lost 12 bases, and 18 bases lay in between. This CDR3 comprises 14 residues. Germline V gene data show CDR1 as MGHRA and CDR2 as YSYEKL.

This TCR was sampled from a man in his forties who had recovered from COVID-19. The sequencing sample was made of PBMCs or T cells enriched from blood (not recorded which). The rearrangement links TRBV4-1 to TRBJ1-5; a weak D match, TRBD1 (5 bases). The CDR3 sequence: CASSQVPGREVQHF. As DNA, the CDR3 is TGCGCCAGCAGCCAGGTTCCAGGGCGGGAAGTCCAGCATTTT.